The 3 T cell receptor beta chains presented below share a single source sample, sequenced in a study of technical replicates of blood from a few donors. TCRdb's table, derived via immunoSEQ multiplex PCR, lists solely in-frame clones and lacks some. There are 79,000 or so clones in the sample; approximately 93% occur only once, and approximately 0.35% lies in the top ten. The source material was T cells isolated from PBMCs. The receptors were sampled from a human donor in good health.

The V gene is TRBV7-2, the J gene TRBJ2-7, with D possibly matching TRBD2 (5 bases). The CDR3 sequence is 16 residues long. Germline CDR1 is SGHTA and CDR2 is FQGNSA. V was shortened by 1 base and J by 4 bases, with 17 bases between the two germline ends. CDR3 loop: CASSLVAGEGLYEQYF. Here the CDR3 DNA reads TGTGCCAGCAGCTTAGTCGCAGGAGAGGGCCTATACGAGCAGTACTTC.

The chain is built from TRBV19 and TRBJ2-5; a possible D gene is TRBD1 (6 bases). CDR1 is LNHDA, CDR2 SQIVND, per germline (reference sequence). This CDR3 spans 12 amino acids. The V end was cut by 7 bases, the J end by 9 bases, with 15 bases between. Here the CDR3 DNA reads TGTGCCAGTAAGGGGGTGGATAAGGCCCAGTACTTC. Translating it yields CASKGVDKAQYF.

In nucleotides, the CDR3 is TGTGCCAGCAGTGACTCACCGACTGATGGCTACACCTTC. It yields the protein CASSDSPTDGYTF. The chain couples TRBV6-4 to TRBJ1-2; D not certain. Trimming took off 0 bases at V and 6 bases at J, with 8 bases between the two ends. Germline assignment: CDR1 MRHNA and CDR2 SNTAGT. The CDR3 runs to 13 residues.